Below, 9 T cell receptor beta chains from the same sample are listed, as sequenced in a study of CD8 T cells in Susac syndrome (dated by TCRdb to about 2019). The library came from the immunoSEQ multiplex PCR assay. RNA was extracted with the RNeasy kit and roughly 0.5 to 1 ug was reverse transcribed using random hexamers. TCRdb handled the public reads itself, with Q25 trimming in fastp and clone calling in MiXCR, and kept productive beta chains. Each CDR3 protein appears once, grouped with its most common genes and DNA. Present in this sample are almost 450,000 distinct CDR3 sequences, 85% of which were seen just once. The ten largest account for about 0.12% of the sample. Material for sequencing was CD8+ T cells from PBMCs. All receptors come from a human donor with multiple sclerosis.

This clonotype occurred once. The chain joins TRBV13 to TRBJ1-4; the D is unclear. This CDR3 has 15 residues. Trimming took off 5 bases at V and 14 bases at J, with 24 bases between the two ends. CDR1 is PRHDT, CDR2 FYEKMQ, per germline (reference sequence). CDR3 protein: CASSDRTHTDVQLFF. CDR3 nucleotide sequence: TGTGCCAGCAGCGATAGGACTCATACGGATGTTCAGCTGTTTTTT.

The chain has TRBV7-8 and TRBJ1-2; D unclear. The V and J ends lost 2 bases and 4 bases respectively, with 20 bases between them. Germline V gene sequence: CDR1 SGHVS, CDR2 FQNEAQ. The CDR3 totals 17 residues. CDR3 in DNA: TGTGCCAGCAGCTTAATAGAAGATCCCACCGCCTCCTATGGCTACACCTTC. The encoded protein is CASSLIEDPTASYGYTF.

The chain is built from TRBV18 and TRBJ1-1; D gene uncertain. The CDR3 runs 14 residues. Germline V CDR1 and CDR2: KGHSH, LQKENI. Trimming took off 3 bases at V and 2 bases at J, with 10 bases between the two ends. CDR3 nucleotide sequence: TGTGCCAGCTCACCCCCGGACCTTAACACTGAAGCTTTCTTT. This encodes CASSPPDLNTEAFF.

The DNA of the CDR3 is TGTGCCAGTCGTCAGGGACCTGAAGCTTTCTTT. This codes for CASRQGPEAFF. The gene calls are TRBV19 and TRBJ1-1; possibly TRBD1 for D (5 bases). The CDR3 has 11 amino acids. V shed 8 bases and J shed 6 bases, with 10 bases lying between them. The germline CDR1 and CDR2 sequences are LNHDA and SQIVND (reference sequence). The variable domain in full, completed from reference TRBV19 and TRBJ1-1, reads DGGITQSPKYLFRKEGQNVTLSCEQNLNHDAMYWYRQDPGQGLRLIYYSQIVNDFQKGDIAEGYSVSREKKESFPLTVTSAQKNPTAFYLCASRQGPEAFFGQGTRLTVV.

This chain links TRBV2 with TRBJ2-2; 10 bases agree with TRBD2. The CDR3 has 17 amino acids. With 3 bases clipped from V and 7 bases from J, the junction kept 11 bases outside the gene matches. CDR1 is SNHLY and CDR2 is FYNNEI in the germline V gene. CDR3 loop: CASSDGRLAGAGGELFF. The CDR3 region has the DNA TGTGCCAGCAGTGATGGGCGGCTAGCGGGAGCTGGCGGGGAGCTGTTTTTT.

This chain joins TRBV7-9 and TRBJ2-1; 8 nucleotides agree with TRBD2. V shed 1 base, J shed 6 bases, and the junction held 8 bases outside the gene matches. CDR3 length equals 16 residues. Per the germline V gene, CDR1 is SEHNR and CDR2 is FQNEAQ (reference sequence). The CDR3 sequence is CASSLVGGLAANEQFF. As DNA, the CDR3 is TGTGCCAGCAGCTTAGTAGGAGGACTAGCCGCCAATGAGCAGTTCTTC.

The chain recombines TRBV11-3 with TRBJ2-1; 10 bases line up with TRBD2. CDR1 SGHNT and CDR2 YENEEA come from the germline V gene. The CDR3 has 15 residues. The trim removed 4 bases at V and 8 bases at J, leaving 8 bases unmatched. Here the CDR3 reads CASSSSGGVFDEQFF. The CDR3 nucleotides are TGTGCCAGCAGCTCGAGCGGGGGGGTTTTCGATGAGCAGTTCTTC.

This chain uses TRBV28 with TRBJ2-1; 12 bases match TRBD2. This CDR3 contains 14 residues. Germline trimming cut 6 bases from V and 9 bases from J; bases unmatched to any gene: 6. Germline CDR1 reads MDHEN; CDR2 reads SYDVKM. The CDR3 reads CASRGTSGFREQFF. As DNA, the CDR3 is TGTGCCAGCAGGGGGACTAGCGGGTTTCGTGAGCAGTTCTTC.

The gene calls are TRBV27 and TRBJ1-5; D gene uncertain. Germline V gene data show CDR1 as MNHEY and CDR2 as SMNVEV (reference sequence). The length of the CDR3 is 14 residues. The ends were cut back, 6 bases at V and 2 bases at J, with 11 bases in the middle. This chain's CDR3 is CASRVGIGNQPQHF. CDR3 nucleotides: TGTGCCAGCAGGGTAGGGATTGGCAATCAGCCCCAGCATTTT.